This is a list of T cell receptor beta chains from one sample in a study of blood T cell repertoires in COVID-19. Measured with immunoSEQ multiplex PCR; TCRdb has only the in-frame clones, and not every one. The sample includes tens of thousands of clones, approximately 83% seen only once; the top ten take 31%. The material sequenced was peripheral blood. These receptors were obtained from a woman of 80 years or more with active or convalescent COVID-19. Each CDR3 is given with its conserved first and last residue. D genes are given only for firm matches. Clone size is given for some rows only: seen once, a few or many times, or a class if the clone is expanded.

j_call: TRBJ1-2; clone_size: few; d_call: -; v_call: TRBV28; cdr3_aa: CASSPNRVGLYGYTF; cdr3_nt: TGTGCCAGCAGTCCGAACCGGGTAGGTCTCTATGGCTACACCTTC
j_call: TRBJ2-7; clone_size: -; d_call: -; v_call: TRBV29-1; cdr3_aa: CSVGGGRSPGEQYF; cdr3_nt: TGCAGCGTTGGTGGGGGCCGGTCACCTGGGGAGCAGTACTTC
j_call: TRBJ2-2; clone_size: -; d_call: TRBD1; v_call: TRBV9; cdr3_aa: CASSAPTGEISGELFF; cdr3_nt: TGTGCCAGCAGCGCCCCGACAGGGGAGATTTCAGGGGAGCTGTTTTTT
j_call: TRBJ1-1; clone_size: -; d_call: -; v_call: TRBV5-6; cdr3_aa: CASSSYREAFF; cdr3_nt: TGTGCCAGCAGCTCCTACAGGGAAGCTTTCTTT
j_call: TRBJ2-7; clone_size: -; d_call: TRBD2; v_call: TRBV28; cdr3_aa: CAWSRGSSYEQYF; cdr3_nt: TGTGCCTGGTCGCGCGGGAGCTCCTACGAGCAGTACTTC
j_call: TRBJ1-4; clone_size: few; d_call: -; v_call: TRBV2; cdr3_aa: CASQTESAGWEKLFF; cdr3_nt: TGTGCCAGCCAAACAGAGAGTGCTGGATGGGAAAAACTGTTTTTT
j_call: TRBJ1-1; clone_size: -; d_call: -; v_call: TRBV6-4; cdr3_aa: CASSVGRGTEAFF; cdr3_nt: TGTGCCAGCAGCGTAGGACGGGGGACTGAAGCTTTCTTT
j_call: TRBJ2-1; clone_size: -; d_call: -; v_call: TRBV7-8; cdr3_aa: CASSLGLASDEQFF; cdr3_nt: TGTGCCAGCAGCTTAGGGCTAGCGTCTGATGAGCAGTTCTTC
j_call: TRBJ1-2; clone_size: -; d_call: TRBD1; v_call: TRBV9; cdr3_aa: CASNPTGGGYGYTF; cdr3_nt: TGTGCCAGCAACCCGACAGGGGGAGGGTATGGCTACACCTTC
j_call: TRBJ1-1; clone_size: few; d_call: -; v_call: TRBV7-9; cdr3_aa: CASSPELQAFF; cdr3_nt: TGTGCCAGCAGCCCCGAACTACAAGCTTTCTTT
j_call: TRBJ1-6; clone_size: -; d_call: -; v_call: TRBV3-1/TRBV3-2; cdr3_aa: CASSHVGGNSPLHF; cdr3_nt: TGTGCCAGCAGCCACGTCGGCGGCAATTCACCCCTCCACTTT
j_call: TRBJ1-5; clone_size: -; d_call: -; v_call: TRBV12-5; cdr3_aa: CASGLGRLNQPQHF; cdr3_nt: TGTGCTAGTGGTTTGGGGCGGCTCAATCAGCCCCAGCATTTT
j_call: TRBJ2-2; clone_size: -; d_call: TRBD2; v_call: TRBV7-2; cdr3_aa: CASSPFPGLAGTGELFF; cdr3_nt: TGTGCCAGCAGCCCTTTTCCGGGACTAGCAGGAACGGGGGAGCTGTTTTTT
j_call: TRBJ2-7; clone_size: -; d_call: -; v_call: TRBV7-9; cdr3_aa: CASSLLATQGGGHYEQYF; cdr3_nt: TGTGCCAGCAGCTTATTAGCCACACAGGGAGGGGGTCACTACGAGCAGTACTTC
j_call: TRBJ2-2; clone_size: -; d_call: -; v_call: TRBV5-1; cdr3_aa: CASYPGQNTGELFF; cdr3_nt: TGCGCCAGCTACCCGGGACAGAACACCGGGGAGCTGTTTTTT
j_call: TRBJ2-3; clone_size: -; d_call: TRBD2; v_call: TRBV4-1; cdr3_aa: CASSPLISGSLDTQYF; cdr3_nt: TGCGCCAGCAGCCCTCTGATTAGCGGGAGTTTGGATACGCAGTATTTT
j_call: TRBJ2-1; clone_size: -; d_call: TRBD1; v_call: TRBV7-2; cdr3_aa: CASSSPHKRDRGVYNEQFF; cdr3_nt: TGTGCCAGCAGCTCACCCCACAAACGCGACAGGGGCGTCTACAATGAGCAGTTCTTC
j_call: TRBJ2-3; clone_size: -; d_call: TRBD2; v_call: TRBV20-1; cdr3_aa: CSASVSGRYTDTQYF; cdr3_nt: TGCAGTGCTAGTGTGAGCGGGAGGTACACAGATACGCAGTATTTT
j_call: TRBJ2-3; clone_size: -; d_call: -; v_call: TRBV28; cdr3_aa: CASSFRRGVDTQYF; cdr3_nt: TGTGCCAGCAGTTTTCGCAGGGGTGTAGATACGCAGTATTTT
j_call: TRBJ1-4; clone_size: once; d_call: TRBD1; v_call: TRBV7-9; cdr3_aa: CASNRGTVDEKLFF; cdr3_nt: TGTGCCAGCAACAGGGGGACAGTGGATGAAAAACTGTTTTTT
j_call: TRBJ2-3; clone_size: -; d_call: TRBD1; v_call: TRBV7-3; cdr3_aa: CASSPKGGGTGSADTQYF; cdr3_nt: TGTGCCAGCAGCCCAAAAGGAGGCGGGACAGGGTCCGCAGATACGCAGTATTTT
j_call: TRBJ2-7; clone_size: -; d_call: TRBD1; v_call: TRBV28; cdr3_aa: CASSPQQGFSYEQYF; cdr3_nt: TGTGCCAGCAGTCCCCAACAGGGGTTCTCCTACGAGCAGTACTTC
j_call: TRBJ2-7; clone_size: -; d_call: TRBD2; v_call: TRBV7-2; cdr3_aa: CASSSVWAGGQNEQYF; cdr3_nt: TGTGCCAGCAGCTCCGTCTGGGCGGGGGGGCAGAACGAGCAGTACTTC
j_call: TRBJ2-4; clone_size: -; d_call: -; v_call: TRBV14; cdr3_aa: CASSLPLDTRPLAKNIQYF; cdr3_nt: TGTGCCAGCAGCCTTCCTCTTGACACCCGGCCACTAGCCAAAAACATTCAGTACTTC
j_call: TRBJ2-7; clone_size: -; d_call: TRBD2; v_call: TRBV28; cdr3_aa: CASTHSGETTYEQYF; cdr3_nt: TGTGCCAGCACCCATAGCGGGGAAACAACCTACGAGCAGTACTTC
j_call: TRBJ1-1; clone_size: once; d_call: -; v_call: TRBV2; cdr3_aa: CASSEGVPMNTEAFF; cdr3_nt: TGTGCCAGCAGTGAGGGCGTACCGATGAACACTGAAGCTTTCTTT
j_call: TRBJ2-3; clone_size: once; d_call: TRBD1; v_call: TRBV4-1; cdr3_aa: CASSDRVGIDTQYF; cdr3_nt: TGCGCCAGTAGCGACAGGGTCGGGATAGATACGCAGTATTTT